A selection of T cell receptor beta chains follows, all from one sample in a study of blood T cell repertoires in COVID-19. Libraries were prepared by immunoSEQ multiplex PCR; TCRdb keeps only in-frame clonotypes and omits some of them. The table shows about 130,000 clones, with just under 85% occurring only once. Input material: PBMCs or T cells enriched from blood (not recorded which). The receptors stem from a man aged 50 to 59 who had recovered from COVID-19. Both conserved end residues are part of each CDR3.

V gene: TRBV5-6; CDR3 protein: CASSLGRETQYF
V gene: TRBV7-2; CDR3 protein: CASSLGATGTQETQYF
V gene: TRBV6-4; CDR3 protein: CASSLEGGSYNEQFF
V gene: TRBV6-2/TRBV6-3; CDR3 protein: CASSYQPLSGNNEQFF
V gene: TRBV7-2; CDR3 protein: CASSLNPLVGGRNEQYF
V gene: TRBV28; CDR3 protein: CARIAAGTYKSYEQYF
V gene: TRBV12-3/TRBV12-4; CDR3 protein: CASSLSGTDTQYF
V gene: TRBV19; CDR3 protein: CASGQGIYEQYF
V gene: TRBV2; CDR3 protein: CASSESPPPGKLFF
V gene: TRBV5-1; CDR3 protein: CASSWSTSGGFSSYEQYF
V gene: TRBV12-3/TRBV12-4; CDR3 protein: CASSWTANYGYTF
V gene: TRBV15; CDR3 protein: CATAPGLGDQPQHF
V gene: TRBV6-2/TRBV6-3; CDR3 protein: CASSYREDTEAFF
V gene: TRBV10-3; CDR3 protein: CAIRTTGNTEAFF
V gene: TRBV19; CDR3 protein: CASSPQGPLYGYTF
V gene: TRBV30; CDR3 protein: CAWRAGNNSPLHF
V gene: TRBV7-6; CDR3 protein: CASSLQGNTEAFF
V gene: TRBV28; CDR3 protein: CASSFRGRTQPQHF
V gene: TRBV19; CDR3 protein: CASSYRGLGYTF
V gene: TRBV5-4; CDR3 protein: CASSLALTGVKETQYF
V gene: TRBV6-2/TRBV6-3; CDR3 protein: CASSSQGGAFF
V gene: TRBV18; CDR3 protein: CASSREAGKYEQYF
V gene: TRBV10-3; CDR3 protein: CAISGDRRYEQYF
V gene: TRBV12-3/TRBV12-4; CDR3 protein: CASSPDRAYEQYF
V gene: TRBV4-3; CDR3 protein: CASSQGRGGELFF
V gene: TRBV6-4; CDR3 protein: CASKVAGPNPTEAFF
V gene: TRBV19; CDR3 protein: CASSPGTLYEQYF
V gene: TRBV3-1/TRBV3-2; CDR3 protein: CASSQGRGAPQYF
V gene: TRBV19; CDR3 protein: CASRKQGSTEAFF
V gene: TRBV18; CDR3 protein: CASSSRAEKNTEAFF
V gene: TRBV9; CDR3 protein: CASSPRQGETGELFF
V gene: TRBV24-1; CDR3 protein: CATSDSGQAGSYTF
V gene: TRBV7-2; CDR3 protein: CASSSRTSGTSYEQYF
V gene: TRBV12-5; CDR3 protein: CASGLAARGGASSYNEQFF
V gene: TRBV4-2; CDR3 protein: CASSSMGTGSGTGELFF
V gene: TRBV28; CDR3 protein: CASRSGLAVTDTQYF
V gene: TRBV6-5; CDR3 protein: CASSRGGRYGYTF
V gene: TRBV19; CDR3 protein: CASSGLLATNYGYTF
V gene: TRBV7-9; CDR3 protein: CASSPLVGRGEKNIQYF
V gene: TRBV20-1; CDR3 protein: CSASQTGGNTEAFF
V gene: TRBV2; CDR3 protein: CASDTLGKNTGELFF
V gene: TRBV4-3; CDR3 protein: CASSQEVAGLINEQFF
V gene: TRBV28; CDR3 protein: CASSREGRNYGYTF
V gene: TRBV2; CDR3 protein: CASSYTNSGSYGYTF
V gene: TRBV28; CDR3 protein: CASKESNSPLHF
V gene: TRBV7-2; CDR3 protein: CASSLGLAGGSGELFF
V gene: TRBV2; CDR3 protein: CASRDREPRWGYTF
V gene: TRBV6-5; CDR3 protein: CASSSSGLNQPQHF
V gene: TRBV4-3; CDR3 protein: CASSHETSGSYNEQFF
V gene: TRBV13; CDR3 protein: CASSLSRAGGPYEQYF
V gene: TRBV6-6; CDR3 protein: CASSPILAGLAKNIQYF
V gene: TRBV10-3; CDR3 protein: CATQGQMNTEAFF
V gene: TRBV12-3/TRBV12-4; CDR3 protein: CASSPPGPYGYTF
V gene: TRBV19; CDR3 protein: CASSISVYYEQYF
V gene: TRBV2; CDR3 protein: CASSDQGNTEAFF
V gene: TRBV6-5; CDR3 protein: CASSFQGRAYEQYF